A selection of T cell receptor beta chains follows, all from one sample in a study of OX40 agonist ivuxolimab in advanced cancers. Data came from immunoSEQ multiplex PCR; TCRdb stores just in-frame clones and leaves some out. The sample records 75,000 to 100,000 clones, approximately 84% being singletons. The material was CD4+ or CD8+ T cells sorted from blood, obtained in a trial of the OX40 agonist ivuxolimab. The source is an adult with an advanced solid tumor such as melanoma, head and neck, liver or kidney cancer. CDR3s include the opening cysteine and the closing phenylalanine or tryptophan. The order of the fields is V gene, D gene, CDR3 protein. D genes are given only for firm matches.

V gene: TRBV7-2
D gene: -
CDR3 protein: CASSLLEVYGYTF

V gene: TRBV10-3
D gene: -
CDR3 protein: CATQGANQPQHF

V gene: TRBV9
D gene: -
CDR3 protein: CASSVAPGNTEAFF

V gene: TRBV11-2
D gene: -
CDR3 protein: CASSLELTDTQYF

V gene: TRBV19
D gene: TRBD2
CDR3 protein: CASSKAGGITGELFF

V gene: TRBV29-1
D gene: -
CDR3 protein: CSVEASRGGGNTIYF

V gene: TRBV13
D gene: TRBD2
CDR3 protein: CASSLRGDRVLTDTQYF

V gene: TRBV2
D gene: -
CDR3 protein: CASSEGWTANTGELFF

V gene: TRBV21-1
D gene: -
CDR3 protein: CASSKRVSGYEQYF

V gene: TRBV4-1
D gene: -
CDR3 protein: CASSGWTVSTDTQYF

V gene: TRBV29-1
D gene: -
CDR3 protein: CSVEEVGGTDTQYF

V gene: TRBV6-5
D gene: -
CDR3 protein: CASSYSTVTGELFF

V gene: TRBV7-2
D gene: -
CDR3 protein: CASSAGRGPYEQYF

V gene: TRBV6-1
D gene: TRBD1
CDR3 protein: CASRVGQGYSYEQYF

V gene: TRBV29-1
D gene: TRBD1
CDR3 protein: CSVAGTGIEQYF

V gene: TRBV18
D gene: -
CDR3 protein: CASSPLGGKVTEAFF

V gene: TRBV10-3
D gene: -
CDR3 protein: CAISEGDGNEKLFF